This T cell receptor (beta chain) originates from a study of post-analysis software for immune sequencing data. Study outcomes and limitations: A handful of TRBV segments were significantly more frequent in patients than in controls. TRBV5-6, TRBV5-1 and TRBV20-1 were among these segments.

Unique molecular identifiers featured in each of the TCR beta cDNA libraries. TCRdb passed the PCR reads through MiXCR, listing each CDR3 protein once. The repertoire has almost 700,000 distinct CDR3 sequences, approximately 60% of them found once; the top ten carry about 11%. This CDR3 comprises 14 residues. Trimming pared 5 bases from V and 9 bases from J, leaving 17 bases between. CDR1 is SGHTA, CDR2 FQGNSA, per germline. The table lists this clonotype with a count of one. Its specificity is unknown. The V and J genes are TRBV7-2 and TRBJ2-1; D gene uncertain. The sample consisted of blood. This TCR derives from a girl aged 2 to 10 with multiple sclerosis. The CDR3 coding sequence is TGTGCCAGCAGCGACCGCAGTTCGCCCAGTGAGCAGTTCTTC. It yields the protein CASSDRSSPSEQFF.